The sequence of this T cell receptor (beta chain) was determined in a study of CD8+CD57+ T cells in acquired aplastic anemia. About the research overall: Quantities of DNA derived from sorted CD4+ and CD8+ cells averaged approximately 3 ug.

Profiles of TCR beta VDJ and CDR3 were generated from a genomic DNA template. TCRdb re-analysed the reads in MiXCR, keeping a single row per CDR3 protein. The table records 400,000 to 500,000 distinct CDR3 sequences, about two thirds of them present only once. This clonotype has only one observation. The CDR3 length is 14 residues. The germline V gene encodes CDR1 MNHNS and CDR2 SASEGT. Trimming took 6 bases from V and 6 from J, leaving 18 bases between them. Source material: sorted CD4+, CD8+, or CD8+CD57+ T cells (not recorded which) from PBMCs. This rearrangement joins TRBV6-1 to TRBJ2-7; D might be TRBD1 or TRBD2, each matching 6 bases. The source is a human donor in good health, serving as a control. CDR3 in amino acids: CASRGNRGGFEQYF. The CDR3 DNA is TGTGCCAGCAGGGGAAACAGAGGGGGGTTCGAGCAGTACTTC.